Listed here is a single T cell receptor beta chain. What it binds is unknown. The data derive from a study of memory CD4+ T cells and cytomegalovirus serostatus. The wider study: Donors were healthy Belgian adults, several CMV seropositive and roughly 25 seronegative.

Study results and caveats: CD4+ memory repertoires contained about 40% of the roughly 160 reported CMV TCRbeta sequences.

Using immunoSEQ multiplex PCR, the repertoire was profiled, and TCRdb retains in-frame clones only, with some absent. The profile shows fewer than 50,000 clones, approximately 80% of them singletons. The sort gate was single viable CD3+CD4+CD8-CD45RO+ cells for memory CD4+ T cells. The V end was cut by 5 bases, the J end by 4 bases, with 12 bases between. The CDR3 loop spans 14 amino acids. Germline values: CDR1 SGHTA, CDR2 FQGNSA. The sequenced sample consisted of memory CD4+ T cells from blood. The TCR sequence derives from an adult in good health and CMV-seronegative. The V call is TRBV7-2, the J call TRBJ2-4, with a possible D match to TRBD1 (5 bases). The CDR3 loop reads CASSQTEVKNIQYF. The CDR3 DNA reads TGTGCCAGCAGCCAGACAGAAGTTAAAAACATTCAGTACTTC.